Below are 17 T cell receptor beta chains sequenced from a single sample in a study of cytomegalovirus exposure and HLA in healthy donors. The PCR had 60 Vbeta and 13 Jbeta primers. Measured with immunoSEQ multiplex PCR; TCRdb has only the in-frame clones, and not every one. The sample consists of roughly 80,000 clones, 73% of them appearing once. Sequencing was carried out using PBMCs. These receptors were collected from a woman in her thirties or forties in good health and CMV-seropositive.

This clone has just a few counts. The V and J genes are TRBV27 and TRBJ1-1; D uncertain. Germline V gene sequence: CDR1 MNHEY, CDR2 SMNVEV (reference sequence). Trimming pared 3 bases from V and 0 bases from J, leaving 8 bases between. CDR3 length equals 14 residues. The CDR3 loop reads CASSLLPMNTEAFF. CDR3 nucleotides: TGTGCCAGCAGTTTGCTACCGATGAACACTGAAGCTTTCTTT.

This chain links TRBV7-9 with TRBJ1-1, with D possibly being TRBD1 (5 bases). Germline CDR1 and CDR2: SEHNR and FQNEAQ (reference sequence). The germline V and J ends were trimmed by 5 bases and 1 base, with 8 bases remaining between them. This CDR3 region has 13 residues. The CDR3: CASSAGRNTEAFF. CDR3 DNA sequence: TGTGCCAGCAGCGCAGGGCGGAACACTGAAGCTTTCTTT.

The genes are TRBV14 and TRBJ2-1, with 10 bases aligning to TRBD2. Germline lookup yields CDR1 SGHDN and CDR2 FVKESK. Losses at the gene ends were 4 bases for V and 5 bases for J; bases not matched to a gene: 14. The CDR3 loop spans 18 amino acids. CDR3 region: CASSRLRGTSARDNEQFF. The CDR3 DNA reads TGTGCCAGCAGCCGATTAAGAGGGACTAGCGCGAGGGACAATGAGCAGTTCTTC.

The DNA for the CDR3 is TGCGCCAGCAGCCCCGAACAGGGGGTTTCCCACGAGCAGTACTTC. The encoded protein is CASSPEQGVSHEQYF. V is TRBV4-3 and J is TRBJ2-7; 8 bases map to TRBD1. J gave up 5 bases and V 4 bases, and 10 bases lay outside the gene matches. The CDR3 covers 15 residues. In germline, CDR1 is LGHNA, CDR2 YSLEER.

The CDR3 nucleotides read TGTGCCTGGAGTGCAGACAGGGAAAGTTCACCCCTCCACTTT. Translating gives CAWSADRESSPLHF. The rearrangement links TRBV30 to TRBJ1-6, with TRBD1 identical over 7 bases. The CDR3 consists of 14 residues. V trimming: 1 base; J trimming: 9 bases; junction bases outside the gene matches: 6. CDR1 and CDR2 (germline): GTSNPN, SVGIG (reference sequence).

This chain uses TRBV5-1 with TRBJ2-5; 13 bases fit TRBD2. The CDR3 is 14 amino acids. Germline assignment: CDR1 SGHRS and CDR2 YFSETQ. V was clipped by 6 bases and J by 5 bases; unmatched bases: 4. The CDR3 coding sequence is TGCGCCAGCAAACCACTAGCGGGGGGGGAGACCCAGTACTTC. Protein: CASKPLAGGETQYF.

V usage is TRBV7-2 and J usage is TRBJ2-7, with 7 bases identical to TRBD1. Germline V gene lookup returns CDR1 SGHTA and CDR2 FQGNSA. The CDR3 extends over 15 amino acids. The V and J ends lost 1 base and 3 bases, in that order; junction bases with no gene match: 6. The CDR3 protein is CASSLVVTGLYEQYF. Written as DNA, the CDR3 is TGTGCCAGCAGCTTAGTGGTGACAGGGCTCTACGAGCAGTACTTC.

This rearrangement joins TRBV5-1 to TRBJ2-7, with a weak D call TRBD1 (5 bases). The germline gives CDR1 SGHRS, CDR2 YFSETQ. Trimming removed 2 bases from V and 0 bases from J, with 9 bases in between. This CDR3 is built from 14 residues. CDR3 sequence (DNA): TGCGCCAGCAGCTTAAAAACAGGCTCCTACGAGCAGTACTTC. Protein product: CASSLKTGSYEQYF.

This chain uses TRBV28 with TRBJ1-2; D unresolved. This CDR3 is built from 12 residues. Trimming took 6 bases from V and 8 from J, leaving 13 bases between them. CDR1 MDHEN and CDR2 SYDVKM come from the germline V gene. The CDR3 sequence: CASSPKFVGYTF. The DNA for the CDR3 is TGTGCCAGCAGCCCTAAGTTCGTCGGCTACACCTTC.

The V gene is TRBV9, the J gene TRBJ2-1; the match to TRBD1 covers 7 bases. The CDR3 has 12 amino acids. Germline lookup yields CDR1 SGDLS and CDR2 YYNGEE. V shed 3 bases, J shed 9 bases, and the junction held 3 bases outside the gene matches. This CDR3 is CASSAPGGEQFF. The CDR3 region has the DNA TGTGCCAGCAGCGCTCCAGGGGGTGAGCAGTTCTTC. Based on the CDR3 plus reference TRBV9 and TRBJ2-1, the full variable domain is DSGVTQTPKHLITATGQRVTLRCSPRSGDLSVYWYQQSLDQGLQFLIQYYNGEERAKGNILERFSAQQFPDLHSELNLSSLELGDSALYFCASSAPGGEQFFGPGTRLTVL.

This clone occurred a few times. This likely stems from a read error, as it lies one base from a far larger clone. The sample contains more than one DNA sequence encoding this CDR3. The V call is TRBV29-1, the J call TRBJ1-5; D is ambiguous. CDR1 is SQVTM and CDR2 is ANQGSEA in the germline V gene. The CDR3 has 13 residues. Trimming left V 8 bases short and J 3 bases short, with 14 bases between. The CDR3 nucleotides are TGCAGCATTCGGGTCAACCACAATCAGCCCCAGCATTTT. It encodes CSIRVNHNQPQHF.

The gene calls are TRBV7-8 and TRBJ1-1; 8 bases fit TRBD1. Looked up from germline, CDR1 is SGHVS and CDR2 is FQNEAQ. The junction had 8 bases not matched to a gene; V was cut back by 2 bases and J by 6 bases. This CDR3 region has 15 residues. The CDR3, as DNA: TGTGCCAGCAGCTTATTGCAGGGGGCTTACTCTGAAGCTTTCTTT. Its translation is CASSLLQGAYSEAFF.

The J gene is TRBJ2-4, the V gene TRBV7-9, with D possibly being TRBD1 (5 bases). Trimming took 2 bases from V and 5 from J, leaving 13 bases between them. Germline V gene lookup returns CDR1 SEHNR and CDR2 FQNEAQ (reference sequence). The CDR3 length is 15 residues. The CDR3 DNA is TGTGCCAGCAGCTTAAGGTTAGGGGATCAAAACATTCAGTACTTC. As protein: CASSLRLGDQNIQYF.

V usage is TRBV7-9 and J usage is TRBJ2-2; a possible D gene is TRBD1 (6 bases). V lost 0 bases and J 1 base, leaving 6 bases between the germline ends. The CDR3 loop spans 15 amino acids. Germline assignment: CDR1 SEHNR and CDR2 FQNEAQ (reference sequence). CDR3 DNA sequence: TGTGCCAGCAGCTTAGCAGGGGGGAACACCGGGGAGCTGTTTTTT. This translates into CASSLAGGNTGELFF.

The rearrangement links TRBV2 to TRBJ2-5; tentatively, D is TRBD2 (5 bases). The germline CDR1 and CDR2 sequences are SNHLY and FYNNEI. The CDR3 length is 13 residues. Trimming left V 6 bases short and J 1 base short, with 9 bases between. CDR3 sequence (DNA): TGTGCCAGCAGGGGAGCCTTCCAAGAGACCCAGTACTTC. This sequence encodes CASRGAFQETQYF.

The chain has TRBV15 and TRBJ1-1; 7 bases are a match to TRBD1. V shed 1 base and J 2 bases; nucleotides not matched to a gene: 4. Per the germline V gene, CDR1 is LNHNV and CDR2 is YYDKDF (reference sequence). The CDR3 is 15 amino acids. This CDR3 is CATSRGWDSNTEAFF. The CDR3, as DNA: TGTGCCACCAGCAGAGGTTGGGACAGTAACACTGAAGCTTTCTTT.

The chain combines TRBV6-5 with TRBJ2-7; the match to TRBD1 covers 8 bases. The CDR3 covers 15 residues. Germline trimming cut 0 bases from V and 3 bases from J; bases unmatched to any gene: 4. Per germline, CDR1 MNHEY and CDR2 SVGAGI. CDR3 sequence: CASSYSGTGVYEQYF. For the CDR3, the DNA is TGTGCCAGCAGTTACTCGGGGACAGGAGTCTACGAGCAGTACTTC.